The 20 T cell receptor beta chains below come from one sample, sequenced in a study of untreated major depressive disorder. Findings of the study overall: Depressed patients' CD4+ T cells carried increased TRBV05-01 (Vbeta 5.1) usage versus control CD4+ T cells.

The antigens these receptors bind are not known. Data came from immunoSEQ multiplex PCR; TCRdb stores just in-frame clones and leaves some out. The sample has about 19,000 clones, more than 85% seen once. Source material: CD4+ T cells from PBMCs. Source of these receptors: a woman in her thirties or forties with major depressive disorder.

The rearrangement uses TRBV5-1 and TRBJ1-1, with a weak D call TRBD1 (5 bases). The CDR3 loop spans 16 amino acids. From germline, CDR1 is SGHRS and CDR2 YFSETQ. The germline V and J ends were trimmed by 3 bases and 7 bases, with 22 bases remaining between them. CDR3 DNA: TGCGCCAGCAGCTCCTCCTTGAATGGGGGAAAGAGTGAAGCTTTCTTT. It is translated as CASSSSLNGGKSEAFF.

The chain joins TRBV25-1 to TRBJ2-6, with TRBD1 identical over 7 bases. Trimming at V came to 2 bases and at J to 2 bases, leaving 6 bases not matched to a gene. Looked up from germline, CDR1 is MGHDK and CDR2 is SYGVNS. The length of the CDR3 is 17 residues. The chain's CDR3 is CASSEGMGTAGANVLTF. Written as DNA, the CDR3 is TGTGCCAGCAGTGAAGGTATGGGGACAGCTGGGGCCAACGTCCTGACTTTC.

The V gene is TRBV30, the J gene TRBJ1-2; tentatively, D is TRBD1 (5 bases). The ends were cut back, 6 bases at V and 5 bases at J, with 16 bases in the middle. This CDR3 region has 13 residues. Germline CDR1 is GTSNPN and CDR2 is SVGIG (reference sequence). CDR3 bases: TGTGCCTGCTTCGACAGCCTTTCTTATGGCTACACCTTC. This translates into CACFDSLSYGYTF. Looking up the rest from reference TRBV30 and TRBJ1-2 gives the full variable domain: SQTIHQWPATLVQPVGSPLSLECTVEGTSNPNLYWYRQAAGRGLQLLFYSVGIGQISSEVPQNLSASRPQDRQFILSSKKLLLSDSGFYLCACFDSLSYGYTFGSGTRLTVV.

The V call is TRBV6-5, the J call TRBJ2-3; 7 positions match TRBD2. Unmatched junction bases numbered 3, after V lost 8 bases and J lost 7 bases. CDR1 is MNHEY and CDR2 is SVGAGI in the germline V gene. The CDR3 is 11 amino acids. The CDR3 region is CASGRGNTQYF. For the CDR3, the DNA is TGTGCCAGCGGGAGGGGAAATACGCAGTATTTT.

The chain links TRBV18 to TRBJ1-2; the D is unclear. Trimming took off 3 bases at V and 5 bases at J, with 22 bases between the two ends. This CDR3 spans 17 amino acids. Germline V gene data show CDR1 as KGHSH and CDR2 as LQKENI. The CDR3 region is CASSPSAGGHSEYGYTF. For the CDR3, the DNA is TGTGCCAGCTCACCGTCGGCAGGAGGGCATTCAGAGTATGGCTACACCTTC.

The chain uses TRBV10-3 and TRBJ2-7, with a weak D call TRBD2 (5 bases). Germline values: CDR1 ENHRY, CDR2 SYGVKD. The V end was cut by 4 bases, the J end by 2 bases, with 15 bases between. CDR3 size: 15 residues. CDR3 DNA sequence: TGTGCCATCAGTGGATCTCCCCGGGGTACCTACGAGCAGTACGTC. It encodes CAISGSPRGTYEQYV.

The V call is TRBV27, the J call TRBJ1-2; unclear D gene. The CDR3 has 13 amino acids. The germline V gene encodes CDR1 MNHEY and CDR2 SMNVEV (reference sequence). The germline V and J ends were trimmed by 6 bases and 3 bases, with 11 bases remaining between them. Here the CDR3 reads CASSQFGDYGYTF. The CDR3 DNA follows: TGTGCCAGCAGCCAATTCGGAGACTATGGCTACACCTTC.

The genes are TRBV14 and TRBJ2-4, with a possible D match to TRBD2 (6 bases). The V end lost 0 bases, the J end lost 10 bases, and 13 bases lay between the germline ends. CDR1 is SGHDN and CDR2 is FVKESK in the germline V gene. The CDR3 consists of 14 residues. The CDR3 coding sequence is TGTGCCAGCAGCCAAGAATCGACTGGGGGGATTCAGTACTTC. It is translated as CASSQESTGGIQYF.

The chain has TRBV19 and TRBJ2-1; 12 nucleotides match TRBD2. After removal of 6 bases from V and 6 bases from J, the junction contained 3 bases not matched to a gene. Per germline, CDR1 LNHDA and CDR2 SQIVND (reference sequence). The CDR3 runs 14 residues. The CDR3 DNA reads TGTGCCAGTAGCTCTAGCGGGGGGGCCAATGAGCAGTTCTTC. Amino acids: CASSSSGGANEQFF.

The genes are TRBV2 and TRBJ1-5; no firm D call. V was cut by 7 bases and J by 0 bases, with 10 bases left in between. The CDR3 is 14 residues long. Per germline, CDR1 SNHLY and CDR2 FYNNEI. The CDR3 loop reads CASTSLYSNQPQHF. The CDR3 DNA sequence: TGTGCCAGCACCAGCCTTTATAGCAATCAGCCCCAGCATTTT. The full variable domain, with the rest looked up from reference TRBV2 and TRBJ1-5, is EPEVTQTPSHQVTQMGQEVILRCVPISNHLYFYWYRQILGQKVEFLVSFYNNEISEKSEIFDDQFSVERPDGSNFTLKIRSTKLEDSAMYFCASTSLYSNQPQHFGDGTRLSIL.

The gene calls are TRBV6-5 and TRBJ1-6; D gene uncertain. Trimming took 9 bases from V and 0 from J, leaving 9 bases between them. CDR1 and CDR2 from the germline V gene are MNHEY and SVGAGI. The CDR3 covers 14 residues. The CDR3 reads CASQSSSYNSPLHF. As DNA, the CDR3 is TGTGCCAGTCAATCGAGCTCCTATAATTCACCCCTCCACTTT.

The rearrangement links TRBV11-2 to TRBJ1-2, with 8 positions matching TRBD1. Trimming at V came to 1 base and at J to 5 bases, leaving 15 bases not matched to a gene. The CDR3 runs to 18 residues. The germline V gene encodes CDR1 SGHAT and CDR2 FQNNGV. The CDR3 region is CASSLAGVGTGFYYGYTF. DNA of the CDR3: TGTGCCAGCAGCTTAGCTGGGGTGGGGACAGGATTTTATTATGGCTACACCTTC.

As to this clone: Relative to the germline gene, one junction end is altered; a read error may explain this. V is TRBV19 and J is TRBJ1-5; D not certain. CDR1 and CDR2 from the germline V gene are LNHDA and SQIVND (reference sequence). The CDR3 has 14 amino acids. The CDR3 region has the DNA TGTGCCAGTAGTAGTCTCTATAGCGATCAGCCCCAGCATTTT. Amino acids: CASSSLYSDQPQHF.

This chain links TRBV5-1 with TRBJ2-1; D is undetermined. Looked up from germline, CDR1 is SGHRS and CDR2 is YFSETQ. The V gene lost 4 bases and the J gene lost 9 bases, with 14 bases spanning the gap. The CDR3 length is 13 residues. In nucleotides, the CDR3 is TGCGCCAGCAGCACGGGTGGCGCAGGTGAGCAGTTCTTC. Protein: CASSTGGAGEQFF. The full variable domain, rest sourced from reference TRBV5-1 and TRBJ2-1, is KAGVTQTPRYLIKTRGQQVTLSCSPISGHRSVSWYQQTPGQGLQFLFEYFSETQRNKGNFPGRFSGRQFSNSRSEMNVSTLELGDSALYLCASSTGGAGEQFFGPGTRLTVL.

CDR3 region: CASSTPFSGRPSDTQYF. Here the CDR3 DNA reads TGTGCCAGTAGTACACCGTTTAGCGGGAGGCCCTCGGATACGCAGTATTTT. The chain is built from TRBV19 and TRBJ2-3, with 10 bases matching TRBD2. The CDR3 runs 17 residues. Germline V lookup: CDR1 LNHDA, CDR2 SQIVND (reference sequence). J lost 6 bases, V lost 4 bases, and 13 bases had no gene match.

The chain combines TRBV10-3 with TRBJ1-2; the D gene is possibly TRBD1 (6 bases). Per germline, CDR1 ENHRY and CDR2 SYGVKD. V was trimmed by 7 bases and J by 0 bases, leaving 12 bases between them. This CDR3 region has 14 residues. The DNA of the CDR3 is TGTGCCATCACCCAGGGGTCTTCTAACTATGGCTACACCTTC. It yields the protein CAITQGSSNYGYTF.

The genes are TRBV6-1 and TRBJ2-6; D possibly corresponds to TRBD2 (5 bases). CDR3 length: 13 residues. Per germline, CDR1 MNHNS and CDR2 SASEGT. V lost 8 bases, J lost 0 bases, and 5 bases lay in between. As DNA, the CDR3 is TGTGCCAGCGAGGGCTCTGGGGCCAACGTCCTGACTTTC. Translation: CASEGSGANVLTF.

Here the CDR3 DNA reads TGTGCCAGCAGCCCCTCAGGGTTAATGAACACTGAAGCTTTCTTT. Encoded protein: CASSPSGLMNTEAFF. The chain couples TRBV4-2 to TRBJ1-1; maybe TRBD1 (5 bases). The V gene's germline CDR1 is LGHNA and CDR2 YNFKEQ. This CDR3 is built from 15 residues. With 4 bases removed from V and 0 bases from J, the gap between germline ends came to 12 bases.

The V gene is TRBV11-2, the J gene TRBJ1-5; TRBD1 is a possible D gene (6 bases). Per germline, CDR1 SGHAT and CDR2 FQNNGV. The CDR3 covers 15 residues. V lost 1 base, J lost 7 bases, and 14 bases lay in between. This chain's CDR3 is CASSLGGQDIQPQHF. The CDR3 DNA reads TGTGCCAGCAGCTTAGGGGGACAAGATATACAGCCCCAGCATTTT.

This chain uses TRBV5-1 with TRBJ2-3, with TRBD2 matching 9 bases. CDR1 and CDR2 from the germline V gene are SGHRS and YFSETQ. The CDR3 is 17 residues long. The V and J ends lost 0 bases and 1 base, in that order; junction bases with no gene match: 6. CDR3 residues: CASSLGRLAARTDTQYF. The CDR3 DNA sequence: TGCGCCAGCAGCTTGGGAAGACTAGCGGCCCGCACAGATACGCAGTATTTT.